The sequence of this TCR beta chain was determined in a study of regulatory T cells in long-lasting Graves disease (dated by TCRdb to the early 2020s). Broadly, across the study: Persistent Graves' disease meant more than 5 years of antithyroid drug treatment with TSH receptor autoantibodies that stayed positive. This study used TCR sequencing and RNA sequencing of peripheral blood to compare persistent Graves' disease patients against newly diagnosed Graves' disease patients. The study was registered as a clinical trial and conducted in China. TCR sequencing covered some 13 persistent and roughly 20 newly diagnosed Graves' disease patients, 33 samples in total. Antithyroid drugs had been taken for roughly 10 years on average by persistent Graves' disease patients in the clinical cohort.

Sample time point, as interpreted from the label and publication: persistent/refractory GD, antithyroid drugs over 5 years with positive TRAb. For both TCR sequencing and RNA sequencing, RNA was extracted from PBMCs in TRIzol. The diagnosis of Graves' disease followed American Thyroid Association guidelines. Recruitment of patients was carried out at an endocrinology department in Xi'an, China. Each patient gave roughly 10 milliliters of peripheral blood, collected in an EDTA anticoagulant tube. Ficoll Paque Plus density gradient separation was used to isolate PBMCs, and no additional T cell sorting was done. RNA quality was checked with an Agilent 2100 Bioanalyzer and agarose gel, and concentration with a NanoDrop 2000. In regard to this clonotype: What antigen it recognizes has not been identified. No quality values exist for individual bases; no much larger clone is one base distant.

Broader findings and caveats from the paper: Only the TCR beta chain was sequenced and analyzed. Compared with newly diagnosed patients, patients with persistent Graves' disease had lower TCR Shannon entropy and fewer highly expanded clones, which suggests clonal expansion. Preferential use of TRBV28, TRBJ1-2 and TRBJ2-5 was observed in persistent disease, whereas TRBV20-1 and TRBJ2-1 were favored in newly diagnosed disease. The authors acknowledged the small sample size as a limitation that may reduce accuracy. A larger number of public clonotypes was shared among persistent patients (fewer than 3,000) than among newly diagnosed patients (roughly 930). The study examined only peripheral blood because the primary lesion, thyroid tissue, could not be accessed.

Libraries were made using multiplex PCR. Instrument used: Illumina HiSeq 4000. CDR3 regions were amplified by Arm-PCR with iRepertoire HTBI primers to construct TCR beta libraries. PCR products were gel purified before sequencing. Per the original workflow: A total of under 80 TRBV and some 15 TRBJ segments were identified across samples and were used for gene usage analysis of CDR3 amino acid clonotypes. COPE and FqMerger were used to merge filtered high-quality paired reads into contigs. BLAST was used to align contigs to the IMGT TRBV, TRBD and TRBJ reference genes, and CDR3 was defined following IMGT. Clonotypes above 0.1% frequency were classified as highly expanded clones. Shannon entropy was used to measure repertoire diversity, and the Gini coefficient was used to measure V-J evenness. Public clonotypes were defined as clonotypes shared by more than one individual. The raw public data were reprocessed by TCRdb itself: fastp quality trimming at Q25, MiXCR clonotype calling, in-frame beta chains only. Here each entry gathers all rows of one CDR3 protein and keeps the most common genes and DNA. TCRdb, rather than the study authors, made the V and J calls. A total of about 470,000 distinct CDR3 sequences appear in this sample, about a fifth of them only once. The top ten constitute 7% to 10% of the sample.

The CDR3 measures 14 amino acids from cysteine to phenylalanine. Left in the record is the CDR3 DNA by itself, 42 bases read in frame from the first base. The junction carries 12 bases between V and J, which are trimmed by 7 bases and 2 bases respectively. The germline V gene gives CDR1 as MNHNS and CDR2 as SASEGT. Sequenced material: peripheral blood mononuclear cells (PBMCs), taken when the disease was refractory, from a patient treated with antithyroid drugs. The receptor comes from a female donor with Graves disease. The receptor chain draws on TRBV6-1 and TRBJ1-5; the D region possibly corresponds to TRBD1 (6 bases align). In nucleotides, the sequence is TGTGCCAGCAAGAGGGGGGCAGGCAATCAGCCCCAGCATTTT. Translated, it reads CASKRGAGNQPQHF.